The sequence of this T cell receptor (beta chain) was determined in a study of CD8+ T cells in alopecia areata. Once RNA had been extracted, it was reverse transcribed into cDNA to act as the sequencing template. Clones were read by immunoSEQ multiplex PCR, and TCRdb kept only the in-frame ones, dropping some. The sample gives 150,000 to 200,000 clones, less than 70% of which show up once; about 1.3% is in the top ten. CDR1 and CDR2 from the germline V gene are SGHDT and YYEEEE. This CDR3 region has 18 residues. V lost 4 bases to trimming and J lost 3 bases, with 20 bases between them. Treatment reported: oral pan-JAK inhibitor, 5-10 mg twice daily.

The sequence was obtained from a human donor with alopecia areata. The V and J genes are TRBV5-6 and TRBJ2-6, with D perhaps matching TRBD1 or TRBD2 (5 bases each). Here the sequenced sample was CD4+ T cells sorted from blood, taken at week 49, from a patient treated with tofacitinib. In DNA form, the CDR3 reads TGTGCCAGCAGCAGTAAACCAGGGAGTTCATTTGGGGCCAACGTCCTGACTTTC. As protein: CASSSKPGSSFGANVLTF.